Listed below are T cell receptor beta chains from one sample, sequenced in a study of cytomegalovirus exposure and HLA in healthy donors. TCRdb's copy holds only in-frame clones and misses some; the assay was immunoSEQ multiplex PCR. The table records 150,000 to 200,000 clones, more than 80% of them present only once. The specimen was PBMCs. Receptor source: a woman in her 50s in good health and CMV-seronegative. Both conserved end residues are part of each CDR3. D genes are given only for firm matches. Clone size is stated in some rows and not others, as once, few, many or a class when expanded.

v_gene	len	d_gene	abundance	j_gene	CDR3aa	CDR3nt
TRBV6-1	15	TRBD1	-	TRBJ1-1	CASRVKTGPATEAFF	TGTGCCAGCAGGGTCAAGACAGGGCCTGCCACTGAAGCTTTCTTT
TRBV29-1	14	TRBD2	-	TRBJ2-3	CSVGRLAGGDTQYF	TGCAGCGTTGGACGACTAGCGGGAGGAGATACGCAGTATTTT
TRBV28	16	-	-	TRBJ2-7	CASSPAFAPSSYEQYF	TGTGCCAGCAGCCCCGCCTTTGCGCCGAGCTCCTACGAGCAGTACTTC
TRBV7-2	15	-	-	TRBJ2-5	CASSLAQGLVETQYF	TGTGCCAGCAGCTTAGCGCAGGGCCTAGTGGAGACCCAGTACTTC
TRBV6-1	15	TRBD1	-	TRBJ2-7	CASSPISGTGDEQYF	TGTGCCAGCAGTCCGATCTCCGGGACAGGGGACGAGCAGTACTTC
TRBV19	17	-	-	TRBJ1-5	CASSTPREGLRNQPQHF	TGTGCCAGTAGTACTCCTAGGGAGGGTCTGCGTAATCAGCCCCAGCATTTT
TRBV6-5	12	-	-	TRBJ2-7	CASSSTGFEQYF	TGTGCCAGCAGCTCTACAGGGTTCGAGCAGTACTTC
TRBV5-1	15	-	once	TRBJ2-2	CASSLQGGFAGELFF	TGCGCCAGCAGCTTACAGGGTGGGTTTGCCGGGGAGCTGTTTTTT
TRBV9	16	TRBD2	few	TRBJ2-1	CASSVGTSGGRLEQFF	TGTGCCAGCAGCGTAGGAACTAGCGGGGGTCGCCTGGAGCAGTTCTTC
TRBV19	11	-	-	TRBJ2-3	CASSIQDTQYF	TGTGCCAGTAGTATACAAGATACGCAGTATTTT
TRBV11-3	15	TRBD2	-	TRBJ2-1	CASSPRGGAGNEQFF	TGTGCCAGCAGCCCCCGGGGAGGGGCCGGCAATGAGCAGTTCTTC
TRBV6-1	17	TRBD1	-	TRBJ1-5	CASSGDRGRGSNQPQHF	TGTGCCAGCAGTGGGGACAGGGGGCGAGGTAGCAATCAGCCCCAGCATTTT
TRBV5-4	15	TRBD2	few	TRBJ2-7	CASSFPSGRGDEQYF	TGTGCCAGCAGTTTCCCTAGCGGGAGAGGGGACGAGCAGTACTTC
TRBV2	12	-	-	TRBJ2-1	CASTGEDNEQFF	TGTGCCAGCACTGGGGAGGACAATGAGCAGTTCTTC
TRBV2	14	-	-	TRBJ2-7	CASSPDRSSYEQYF	TGTGCCAGCAGTCCTGACAGGAGCTCCTACGAGCAGTACTTC
TRBV19	16	TRBD1	-	TRBJ1-6	CASSMGQGAENSPLHF	TGTGCCAGTAGTATGGGACAGGGGGCGGAAAATTCACCCCTCCACTTT
TRBV4-2	15	-	few	TRBJ2-2	CASSMGVANTGELFF	TGTGCCAGCAGCATGGGCGTCGCGAACACCGGGGAGCTGTTTTTT
TRBV28	15	TRBD1	-	TRBJ1-5	CASSSGTGDPGSQHF	TGTGCCAGCAGTTCCGGGACAGGGGATCCCGGTAGCCAGCATTTT
TRBV4-2	17	TRBD2	-	TRBJ2-7	CASSQDLGSGDPYEQYF	TGTGCCAGCAGCCAAGATTTGGGAAGCGGGGACCCGTACGAGCAGTACTTC
TRBV10-3	12	-	-	TRBJ1-6	CASSYATEPLHF	TGTGCCAGCAGTTACGCCACAGAGCCCCTCCACTTT
TRBV15	15	-	-	TRBJ2-7	CATSRDRGNSYEQYF	TGTGCCACCAGCAGAGACAGGGGAAACTCCTACGAGCAGTACTTC
TRBV7-2	13	-	-	TRBJ2-5	CASSARRLETQYF	TGTGCCAGCAGCGCTCGGAGACTAGAGACCCAGTACTTC
TRBV6-1	14	-	-	TRBJ2-2	CASERTANTGELFF	TGTGCCAGCGAGAGGACAGCGAACACCGGGGAGCTGTTTTTT
TRBV5-6	15	-	-	TRBJ2-2	CASSVQGSYTGELFF	TGTGCCAGCAGCGTTCAGGGAAGTTACACCGGGGAGCTGTTTTTT
TRBV5-5	15	TRBD2	-	TRBJ2-5	CASSLGLAGRETQYF	TGTGCCAGCAGCTTGGGACTAGCGGGGAGGGAGACCCAGTACTTC
TRBV5-5	14	-	-	TRBJ2-5	CASSWGTLGETQYF	TGTGCCAGCAGCTGGGGCACCCTAGGGGAGACCCAGTACTTC
TRBV6-6	14	TRBD1	-	TRBJ2-4	CATGQDIAKNIQYF	TGTGCCACAGGACAGGACATAGCCAAAAACATTCAGTACTTC
TRBV7-9	18	-	-	TRBJ1-2	CSSSLGAVGGASNYGYTF	TGTTCCAGCAGCTTAGGAGCCGTTGGGGGGGCTTCTAACTATGGCTACACCTTC
TRBV9	15	-	few	TRBJ1-3	CASSSGRGSGNTIYF	TGTGCCAGCAGCTCCGGCCGGGGCTCTGGAAACACCATATATTTT
TRBV6-1	14	-	-	TRBJ1-1	CASSSDRSVTEAFF	TGTGCCAGCAGCTCCGACAGGTCGGTCACTGAAGCTTTCTTT
TRBV9	15	-	-	TRBJ1-1	CASSAQGYENTEAFF	TGTGCCAGCAGCGCACAGGGATATGAAAACACTGAAGCTTTCTTT
TRBV28	15	-	-	TRBJ1-1	CASSSGGAGQDEAFF	TGTGCCAGCAGCTCCGGGGGGGCAGGGCAGGATGAAGCTTTCTTT
TRBV10-3	14	-	-	TRBJ1-2	CAISESGDIYGYTF	TGTGCCATCAGTGAGTCCGGGGATATCTATGGCTACACCTTC
TRBV7-6	13	-	-	TRBJ1-1	CASSLSTLTEAFF	TGTGCCAGCAGCTTATCGACACTCACTGAAGCTTTCTTT
TRBV13	14	-	-	TRBJ1-2	CASSLVRGSYGYTF	TGTGCCAGCAGCTTAGTTCGGGGGTCCTATGGCTACACCTTC
TRBV19	15	-	-	TRBJ2-3	CASMSRDKPLDTQYF	TGTGCCAGTATGTCCCGGGACAAACCCCTAGATACGCAGTATTTT
TRBV2	13	TRBD2	-	TRBJ2-5	CASSPGGPETQYF	TGTGCCAGCAGCCCGGGAGGGCCGGAGACCCAGTACTTC